The 23 T cell receptor beta chains given below trace back to one sample, sequenced in a study of relationships among human T cell subsets. TCR alpha and beta CDR3s were amplified from mRNA by semiquantitative ARM-PCR. ARM-PCR used tagged nested gene-specific primers, then communal superprimers for exponential amplification. TCRdb re-called the multiplex PCR reads through MiXCR, storing one row per CDR3 protein. Of over 13,000 distinct CDR3 sequences detected, approximately 56% appear once; the ten largest clones hold under 40%. The sequenced sample consisted of total T cells sorted from blood. The receptors were gathered from a middle-aged man in good health.

The V and J genes are TRBV12-3 or TRBV12-4 and TRBJ2-3; TRBD1 is a possible D gene (6 bases). Trimming left V 6 bases short and J 0 bases short, with 13 bases between. CDR3 length: 15 residues. This chain's CDR3 is CASSYRQGSTDTQYF. The DNA for the CDR3 is TGTGCCAGCAGCTACCGGCAGGGGAGCACAGATACGCAGTATTTT.

This clonotype has a single count. The V call is TRBV28, the J call TRBJ1-2; 10 bases match TRBD1. The length of the CDR3 is 15 residues. The germline V gene has CDR1 MDHEN and CDR2 SYDVKM. The ends lost 5 bases at V and 6 bases at J; junction bases unmatched: 9. CDR3 in DNA: TGTGCCAGCAGTCTGACAGGGGGCGGAGTTGATGGCTACACCTTC. Residues: CASSLTGGGVDGYTF.

This rearrangement joins TRBV2 to TRBJ1-1, with D perhaps matching TRBD1 (5 bases). The CDR3 runs 14 residues. The ends were cut back, 5 bases at V and 1 base at J, with 11 bases in the middle. CDR1 and CDR2 (germline): SNHLY, FYNNEI. Here the CDR3 DNA reads TGTGCCAGCAGTCGGACAAGCTCGAACACTGAAGCTTTCTTT. Translation gives CASSRTSSNTEAFF.

This sequence joins TRBV5-1 and TRBJ2-3; 10 positions match TRBD2. CDR3 length: 15 amino acids. Trimming took 4 bases from V and 1 from J; bases not matched to a gene: 3. Germline CDR1 reads SGHRS; CDR2 reads YFSETQ. The CDR3 DNA follows: TGCGCCAGCAGCCCGGGGACTAGCGGCACAGATACGCAGTATTTT. Translated, it gives CASSPGTSGTDTQYF.

A word on this clonotype: The germline gene is not matched at one end of the junction; a read error may be the cause. CDR3 region: CSVEEGDRSSYERYF. The CDR3 DNA follows: TGCAGCGTTGAAGAAGGGGACAGAAGCTCCTACGAGCGGTACTTC. V and J are TRBV29-1 and TRBJ2-7; 7 bases match TRBD1. The CDR3 has 15 residues. The germline CDR1 and CDR2 sequences are SQVTM and ANQGSEA.

This chain uses TRBV20-1 with TRBJ1-3; D ambiguous. Trimming removed 3 bases from V and 3 bases from J, with 21 bases in between. The CDR3 is made up of 17 amino acids. Germline V CDR1 and CDR2: DFQATT, SNEGSKA (reference sequence). Written as DNA, the CDR3 is TGCAGTGCTAGTGACCTAAACCCCGAAGTAGGTGGAAACACCATATATTTT. Translation gives CSASDLNPEVGGNTIYF.

The chain combines TRBV7-9 with TRBJ2-7, with D possibly being TRBD1 or TRBD2 (5 bases each). Germline CDR1 is SEHNR and CDR2 is FQNEAQ (reference sequence). V gave up 0 bases and J gave up 4 bases, with 7 bases separating them. The CDR3 is 13 amino acids. The CDR3 loop is CASSLAGVYEQYF. The CDR3 DNA follows: TGTGCCAGCAGCTTAGCGGGGGTATACGAGCAGTACTTC.

The rearrangement links TRBV30 to TRBJ2-7; TRBD2 aligns across 7 bases. V was pared by 8 bases and J by 3 bases, with 16 bases of the junction left unmatched. CDR1 and CDR2 from the germline V gene are GTSNPN and SVGIG (reference sequence). The length of the CDR3 is 15 residues. CDR3 region: CAGIGAGRGSYEQYF. The CDR3 DNA reads as TGTGCCGGCATAGGGGCAGGGCGGGGGAGCTACGAGCAGTACTTC.

With respect to this clonotype: A read error may be the cause here, since a much bigger clone is one base away. This sequence joins TRBV30 and TRBJ2-1; 10 nucleotides match TRBD1. After removal of 7 bases from V and 8 bases from J, the junction contained 8 bases not matched to a gene. Germline V CDR1 and CDR2: GTSNPN, SVGIG (reference sequence). The CDR3 covers 13 residues. CDR3 nucleotides: TGTGCCTCCGGTGGGACAGGGGACGATGAGCAGTTCTTC. It is translated as CASGGTGDDEQFF.

The chain carries TRBV4-1 and TRBJ1-5; D gene uncertain. This CDR3 has 13 amino acids. CDR1 is MGHRA and CDR2 is YSYEKL in the germline V gene. V was trimmed by 0 bases and J by 7 bases, leaving 7 bases between them. DNA for the CDR3: TGCGCCAGCAGCCAAGATCCGGGGCAGCCCCAGCATTTT. Protein: CASSQDPGQPQHF.

The J gene is TRBJ1-4, the V gene TRBV19, with D unclear. Deletions cut 7 bases from V and 7 bases from J, with 10 bases between. Germline V CDR1 and CDR2: LNHDA, SQIVND (reference sequence). The CDR3 consists of 12 residues. The CDR3 loop reads CASTPVSEKLFF. CDR3 DNA sequence: TGTGCCAGTACGCCCGTGAGTGAAAAACTGTTTTTT. Looking up the rest from reference TRBV19 and TRBJ1-4 gives the full variable domain: DGGITQSPKYLFRKEGQNVTLSCEQNLNHDAMYWYRQDPGQGLRLIYYSQIVNDFQKGDIAEGYSVSREKKESFPLTVTSAQKNPTAFYLCASTPVSEKLFFGSGTQLSVL.

A few counts support this clonotype. The chain carries TRBV6-6 and TRBJ1-5, with D possibly matching TRBD1 (5 bases). CDR3 length equals 13 residues. Trimming took 6 bases from V and 11 from J, leaving 17 bases between them. From germline, CDR1 is MNHNY and CDR2 SVGAGI (reference sequence). The CDR3 DNA sequence: TGTGCCAGCAGCCCCGGGACGGCCGTAACCCAGCATTTT. It translates to CASSPGTAVTQHF.

CDR3 in amino acids: CASSDGVNTEAFF. In DNA, the CDR3 is TGTGCCAGCAGCGACGGGGTGAACACTGAAGCTTTCTTT. The genes are TRBV7-8 and TRBJ1-1; D not resolved. Germline assignment: CDR1 SGHVS and CDR2 FQNEAQ. The CDR3 loop spans 13 amino acids. V was pared by 5 bases and J by 0 bases, with 7 bases between. Using reference TRBV7-8 and TRBJ1-1 for the parts outside the CDR3, the full variable domain is GAGVSQSPRYKVAKRGQDVALRCDPISGHVSLFWYQQALGQGPEFLTYFQNEAQLDKSGLPSDRFFAERPEGSVSTLKIQRTQQEDSAVYLCASSDGVNTEAFFGQGTRLTVV.

Only a few counts were recorded for this clonotype. The CDR3 reads CASSLQGNEQFF. CDR3 coding DNA: TGCGCCAGCAGCTTACAGGGGAATGAGCAGTTCTTC. The V and J genes are TRBV5-1 and TRBJ2-1, with 7 bases that match TRBD1. CDR3 length equals 12 residues. The germline CDR1 and CDR2 sequences are SGHRS and YFSETQ. Trimming cost V 2 bases and J 7 bases; bases outside gene matches: 0.

V is TRBV6-1 and J is TRBJ1-1; 8 bases align to TRBD1. J gave up 7 bases and V 4 bases, and 14 bases lay outside the gene matches. Germline V lookup: CDR1 MNHNS, CDR2 SASEGT. This CDR3 contains 16 residues. CDR3 coding DNA: TGTGCCAGCAGTGGAGAGGTTGGGACAGGCAGGAGTGAAGCTTTCTTT. It translates to CASSGEVGTGRSEAFF.

The rearrangement joins TRBV11-2 to TRBJ2-7; 10 positions agree with TRBD2. This CDR3 comprises 15 residues. Germline V gives CDR1 SGHAT, CDR2 FQNNGV. V lost 5 bases, J lost 2 bases, and 6 bases stayed unmatched. The CDR3 nucleotides read TGTGCCAGCAGCCTTAGCGGGGGGCCGACCTACGAGCAGTACTTC. Translating gives CASSLSGGPTYEQYF.

The CDR3 reads CASSPGTGRVDTQYF. The CDR3 DNA sequence: TGTGCCAGCAGCCCCGGCACGGGGCGAGTAGATACGCAGTATTTT. The rearrangement joins TRBV12-3 or TRBV12-4 to TRBJ2-3; either TRBD1 or TRBD2 may supply D (5 bases each). Trimming shortened V by 6 bases and J by 5 bases, and 18 bases separated the two germline ends. The CDR3 has 15 amino acids.

The chain joins TRBV29-1 to TRBJ2-1; possibly TRBD1 or TRBD2 for D (5 bases each). Germline V CDR1 and CDR2: SQVTM, ANQGSEA. The CDR3 is 12 amino acids. The ends were cut back, 7 bases at V and 9 bases at J, with 16 bases in the middle. The CDR3 reads CSARRGDAEQFF. CDR3 in DNA: TGCAGCGCTCGGCGAGGGGACGCTGAGCAGTTCTTC.

This clonotype appeared a few times. The chain is built from TRBV5-1 and TRBJ2-7; tentatively, D is TRBD2 (5 bases). Trimming stripped 0 bases from V and 2 bases from J, with 6 bases between. This CDR3 comprises 13 residues. Germline-derived CDR1 and CDR2 are SGHRS and YFSETQ. CDR3 DNA: TGCGCCAGCAGCTTGGGAGGGACCTACGAGCAGTACTTC. It codes for CASSLGGTYEQYF.

The chain joins TRBV10-3 to TRBJ1-1; perhaps TRBD1 as D (5 bases). The V end was cut by 6 bases, the J end by 1 base, with 9 bases between. The CDR3 has 13 residues. The germline V gene encodes CDR1 ENHRY and CDR2 SYGVKD. This chain's CDR3 is CAIRAGENTEAFF. The CDR3 DNA sequence: TGTGCCATCAGAGCGGGGGAGAACACTGAAGCTTTCTTT.

This clonotype was seen more than once but under ten times. The chain employs TRBV27 and TRBJ2-7; 8 nucleotides match TRBD1. The germline V gene has CDR1 MNHEY and CDR2 SMNVEV (reference sequence). The CDR3 totals 15 residues. J was trimmed by 7 bases and V by 5 bases; bases with no gene match: 13. The CDR3 loop is CASSPRYTGGGEQYF. The CDR3, as DNA: TGTGCCAGCAGTCCCCGATACACAGGGGGAGGTGAGCAGTACTTC.

V gene TRBV10-3 combines with J gene TRBJ2-2; 12 nucleotides agree with TRBD1. Unmatched junction bases numbered 9, after V lost 10 bases and J lost 6 bases. The CDR3 is 15 amino acids. CDR1 ENHRY and CDR2 SYGVKD come from the germline V gene. This chain's CDR3 is CATRLGTGGPGELFF. The CDR3 region has the DNA TGTGCCACCCGTCTGGGGACAGGGGGCCCCGGGGAGCTGTTTTTT.

The rearrangement links TRBV28 to TRBJ1-2; no clear D gene. Germline V gene data show CDR1 as MDHEN and CDR2 as SYDVKM. The CDR3 sequence is 13 residues long. Trimming shortened V by 2 bases and J by 0 bases, and 4 bases separated the two germline ends. This chain's CDR3 is CASSLGTNYGYTF. The CDR3 DNA sequence: TGTGCCAGCAGTTTAGGGACTAACTATGGCTACACCTTC.